This TCR beta chain is from a study of response to subunit inactivated influenza vaccine. Study-wide findings and caveats: T cells newly recruited by each seasonal influenza vaccination are few, the authors suggested.

Each CDR3 protein is one row after TCRdb ran MiXCR on the RT-PCR reads. Of around 570,000 distinct CDR3 sequences listed, approximately 7.6% are singletons. As regards this clonotype: Antigen specificity is unknown.

The CDR3 totals 15 residues. Germline V CDR1 and CDR2: SNHLY, FYNNEI. Trimming left V 6 bases short and J 2 bases short, with 15 bases between. The receptor's source is a man between 45 and 75 years old who received an inactivated influenza vaccine. This rearrangement joins TRBV2 to TRBJ2-3; D is possibly TRBD1 (6 bases). Sequenced material: PBMCs from blood, taken less than 25 months after vaccination. The CDR3 coding sequence is TGTGCCAGCAGCCCAATGGGGGCGTTCACAGATACGCAGTATTTT. Protein product: CASSPMGAFTDTQYF.